This note documents a single TCR beta chain sequence. The antigen is not known. The data stem from a study of human T cells and chemical hapten exposure. Looking at the study overall: Minor pooled library volume differences mainly drove per-sample TCR yield variation.

CDR1 DFQATT and CDR2 SNEGSKA come from the germline V gene (reference sequence). The CDR3 extends over 14 amino acids. The trim removed 6 bases at V and 3 bases at J, leaving 7 bases unmatched. In the original analysis: Counting gave a median of roughly 97,000 TCRs per sample, with values ranging from about 23,224 to 690,600. TCRdb re-called the RACE reads through MiXCR, storing one row per CDR3 protein. What appears here as the V and J calls and clone size reflects TCRdb's work, not the paper's. The sample includes a few hundred thousand distinct CDR3 sequences, about 9.4% seen only once; the top ten take approximately 2.2%. Time point defined: pre-sensitization, week 0. Treatment here: therapeutic diphenylcyclopropenone sensitization with weekly scalp DPC. Study outcomes and limitations: High-frequency TCRs, those above 1 in 1000, stayed the same after DPC sensitization. The study found that PT1 expanded TCR counts correlated positively with patch test score.

This TCR derives from a woman aged 40 to 49 with alopecia areata. Some clones in this sample may be carry-over from other donors' samples. The chain recombines TRBV20-1 with TRBJ2-7; TRBD2 agrees at 11 bases. This specimen was whole blood, taken in connection with sensitization to the hapten diphenylcyclopropenone (DPC). CDR3 nucleotides: TGCAGTGCCCCCTACGGGACTAGCGGCTACGAGCAGTACTTC. This encodes CSAPYGTSGYEQYF.